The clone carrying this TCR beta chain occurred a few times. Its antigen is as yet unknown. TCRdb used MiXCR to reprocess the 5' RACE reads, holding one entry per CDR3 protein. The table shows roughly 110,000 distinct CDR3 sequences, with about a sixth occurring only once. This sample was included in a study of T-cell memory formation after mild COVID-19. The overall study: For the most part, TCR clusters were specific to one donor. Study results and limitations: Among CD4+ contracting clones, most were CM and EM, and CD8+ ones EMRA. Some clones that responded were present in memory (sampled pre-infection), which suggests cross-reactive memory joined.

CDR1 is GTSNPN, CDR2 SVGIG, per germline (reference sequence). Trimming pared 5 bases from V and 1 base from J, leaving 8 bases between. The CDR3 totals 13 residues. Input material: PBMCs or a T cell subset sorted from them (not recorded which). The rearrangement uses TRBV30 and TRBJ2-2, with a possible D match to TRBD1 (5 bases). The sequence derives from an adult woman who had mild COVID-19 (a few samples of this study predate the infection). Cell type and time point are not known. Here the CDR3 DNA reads TGTGCCTGGGGGGCGGTGAACACCGGGGAGCTGTTTTTT. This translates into CAWGAVNTGELFF. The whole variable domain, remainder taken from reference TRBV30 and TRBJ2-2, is SQTIHQWPATLVQPVGSPLSLECTVEGTSNPNLYWYRQAAGRGLQLLFYSVGIGQISSEVPQNLSASRPQDRQFILSSKKLLLSDSGFYLCAWGAVNTGELFFGEGSRLTVL.